This T cell receptor (beta chain) was sequenced in a study of Ad26.COV2.S vaccination and SARS-CoV-2 variants. Repertoires were generated with immunoSEQ multiplex PCR, while TCRdb's copy carries only in-frame clones and drops some. The table has more than 350,000 clones, more than 80% seen once; the top ten hold 12%. Indicated treatment: some 20 received Ad26.COV2.S at low or high dose, single or two shots; several received placebo; per-sample allocation not given. Sampling happened 63 days after the first vaccine or placebo injection. CDR3 length: 13 residues. CDR1 and CDR2 from the germline V gene are MNHEY and SVGAGI. V lost 2 bases and J 6 bases, leaving 10 bases between the germline ends.

The sample was peripheral blood, taken in a trial of Ad26.COV2.S vaccine versus placebo. This chain uses TRBV6-5 with TRBJ1-2; D remains ambiguous. The source is a person aged 18-65 years who received the Ad26.COV2.S COVID-19 vaccine or a placebo. As DNA, the CDR3 is TGTGCCAGCAGTTACGGGCAGGAAAATGGCTACACCTTC. Translating gives CASSYGQENGYTF.